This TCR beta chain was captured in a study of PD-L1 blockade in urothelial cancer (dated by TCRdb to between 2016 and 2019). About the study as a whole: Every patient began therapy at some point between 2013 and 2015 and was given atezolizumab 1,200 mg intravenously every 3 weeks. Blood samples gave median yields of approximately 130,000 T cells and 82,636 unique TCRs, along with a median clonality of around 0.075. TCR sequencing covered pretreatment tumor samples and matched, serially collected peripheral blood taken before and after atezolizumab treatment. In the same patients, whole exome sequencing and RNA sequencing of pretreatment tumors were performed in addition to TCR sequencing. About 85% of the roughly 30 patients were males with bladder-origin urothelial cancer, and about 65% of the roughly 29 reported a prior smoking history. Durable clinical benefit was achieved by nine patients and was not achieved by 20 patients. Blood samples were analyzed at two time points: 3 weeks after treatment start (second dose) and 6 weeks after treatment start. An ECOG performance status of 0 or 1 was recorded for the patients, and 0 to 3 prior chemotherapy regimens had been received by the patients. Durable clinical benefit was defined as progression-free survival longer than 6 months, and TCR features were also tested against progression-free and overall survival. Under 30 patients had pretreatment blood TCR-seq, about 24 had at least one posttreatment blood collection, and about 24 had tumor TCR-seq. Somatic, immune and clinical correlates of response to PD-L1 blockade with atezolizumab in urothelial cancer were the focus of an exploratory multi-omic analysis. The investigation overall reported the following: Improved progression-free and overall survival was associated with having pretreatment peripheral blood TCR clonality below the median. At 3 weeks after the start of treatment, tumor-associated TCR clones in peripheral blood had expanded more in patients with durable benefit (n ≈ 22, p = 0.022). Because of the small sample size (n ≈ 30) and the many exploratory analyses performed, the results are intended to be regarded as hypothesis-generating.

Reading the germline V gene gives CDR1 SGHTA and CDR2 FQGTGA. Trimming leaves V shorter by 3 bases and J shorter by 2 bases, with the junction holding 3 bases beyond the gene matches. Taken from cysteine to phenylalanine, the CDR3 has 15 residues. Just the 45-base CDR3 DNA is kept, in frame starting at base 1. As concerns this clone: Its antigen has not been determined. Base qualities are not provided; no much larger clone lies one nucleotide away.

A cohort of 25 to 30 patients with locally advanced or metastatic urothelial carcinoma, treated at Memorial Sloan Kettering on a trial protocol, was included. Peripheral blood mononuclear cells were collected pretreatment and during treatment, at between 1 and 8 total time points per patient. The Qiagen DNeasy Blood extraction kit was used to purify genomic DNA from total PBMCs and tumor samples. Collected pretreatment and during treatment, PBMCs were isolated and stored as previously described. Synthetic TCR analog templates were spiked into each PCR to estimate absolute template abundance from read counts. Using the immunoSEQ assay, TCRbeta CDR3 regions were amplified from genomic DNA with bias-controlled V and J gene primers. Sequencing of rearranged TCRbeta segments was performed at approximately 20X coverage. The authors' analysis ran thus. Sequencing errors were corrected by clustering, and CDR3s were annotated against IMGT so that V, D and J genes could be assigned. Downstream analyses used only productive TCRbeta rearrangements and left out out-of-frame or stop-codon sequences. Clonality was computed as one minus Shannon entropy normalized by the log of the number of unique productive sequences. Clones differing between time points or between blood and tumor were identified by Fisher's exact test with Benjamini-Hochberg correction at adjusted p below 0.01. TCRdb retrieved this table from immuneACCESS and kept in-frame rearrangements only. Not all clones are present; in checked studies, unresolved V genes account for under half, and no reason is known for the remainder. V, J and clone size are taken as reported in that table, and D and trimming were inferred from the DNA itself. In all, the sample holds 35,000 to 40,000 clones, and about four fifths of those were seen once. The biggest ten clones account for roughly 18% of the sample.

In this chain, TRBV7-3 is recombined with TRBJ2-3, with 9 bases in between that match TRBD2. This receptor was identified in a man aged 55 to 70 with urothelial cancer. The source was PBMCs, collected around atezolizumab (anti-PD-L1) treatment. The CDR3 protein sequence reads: CASSLGLAFTDTQYF. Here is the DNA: TGTGCCAGCAGCTTGGGACTAGCATTCACAGATACGCAGTATTTT.